Listed here are 21 T cell receptor beta chains from one sample, sequenced in a study of cytomegalovirus exposure and HLA in healthy donors. PCR was performed using 60 Vbeta and 13 Jbeta primers. The assay was immunoSEQ multiplex PCR, and TCRdb's table has in-frame clones only and misses some. The table records about 190,000 clones, 60% to 80% of them present only once. The material sequenced was PBMCs. These receptors were collected from a woman in her 30s in good health and CMV-seropositive.

The chain combines TRBV5-6 with TRBJ1-1, with 10 bases identical to TRBD1. Per the germline V gene, CDR1 is SGHDT and CDR2 is YYEEEE. V shed 4 bases, J shed 4 bases, and the junction held 4 bases outside the gene matches. The CDR3 totals 14 residues. The CDR3 here is CASSPWTGGTEAFF. As DNA, the CDR3 is TGTGCCAGCAGCCCTTGGACAGGGGGCACTGAAGCTTTCTTT.

This clone was seen only a few times. This chain links TRBV4-1 with TRBJ1-5; D remains ambiguous. The CDR3 sequence is 13 residues long. V shed 0 bases and J shed 7 bases, with 7 bases lying between them. Germline values: CDR1 MGHRA, CDR2 YSYEKL. Here the CDR3 DNA reads TGCGCCAGCAGCCAAGAACTGTACCAGCCCCAGCATTTT. It specifies CASSQELYQPQHF.

The V and J genes are TRBV18 and TRBJ2-1, with TRBD2 matching 11 bases. Germline V CDR1 and CDR2: KGHSH, LQKENI. V trimming: 5 bases; J trimming: 0 bases; junction bases outside the gene matches: 3. The CDR3 is 16 amino acids. The CDR3, as DNA: TGTGCCAGCTCATCGACTAGCGGGGCCTCCTACAATGAGCAGTTCTTC. It encodes CASSSTSGASYNEQFF.

In its sample, this clone was seen a few times. The genes are TRBV6-5 and TRBJ1-2; D ambiguous. The CDR3 covers 13 residues. V was clipped by 4 bases and J by 5 bases, with 11 bases between them. Per germline, CDR1 MNHEY and CDR2 SVGAGI. CDR3 residues: CASSSSAGYGYTF. In DNA, the CDR3 is TGTGCCAGCAGTTCATCTGCAGGATATGGCTACACCTTC.

The chain carries TRBV27 and TRBJ2-7, with D hard to call. CDR1 is MNHEY, CDR2 SMNVEV, per germline (reference sequence). V lost 10 bases and J 0 bases, leaving 19 bases between the germline ends. The CDR3 is 15 residues long. Here the CDR3 reads CATRIQWASSYEQYF. CDR3 bases: TGTGCCACCAGAATTCAGTGGGCCTCCTCCTACGAGCAGTACTTC.

This chain connects TRBV18 to TRBJ2-7; D is uncertain. V gave up 6 bases and J gave up 5 bases, with 14 bases separating them. The germline gives CDR1 KGHSH, CDR2 LQKENI. This CDR3 region has 13 residues. The CDR3 loop is CASSPFLANEQYF. CDR3 DNA sequence: TGTGCCAGCTCTCCCTTTCTCGCTAACGAGCAGTACTTC.

The chain recombines TRBV6-4 with TRBJ2-1, with 9 bases that match TRBD1. Trimming at V came to 3 bases and at J to 3 bases, leaving 9 bases not matched to a gene. CDR3 length: 17 amino acids. Germline V gene lookup returns CDR1 MRHNA and CDR2 SNTAGT. CDR3 DNA: TGTGCCAGCAGTGAATCGGGGACAGGGAGTTACTACAATGAGCAGTTCTTC. It specifies CASSESGTGSYYNEQFF.

The chain has TRBV9 and TRBJ1-2; a weak D match, TRBD1 (6 bases). Trimming removed 4 bases from V and 3 bases from J, with 16 bases in between. Germline lookup yields CDR1 SGDLS and CDR2 YYNGEE. The CDR3 consists of 15 residues. The CDR3 region is CASSPGGLIYYGYTF. In nucleotides, the CDR3 is TGTGCCAGCAGCCCTGGGGGCCTGATTTACTATGGCTACACCTTC.

This sequence joins TRBV10-1 and TRBJ2-4; 7 bases align to TRBD1. Germline trimming cut 3 bases from V and 6 bases from J; bases unmatched to any gene: 11. CDR1 and CDR2 from the germline V gene are WNHNN and SYGVQD (reference sequence). The CDR3 sequence is 16 residues long. The CDR3 sequence: CASSEFAGGIGNIQYF. The CDR3 nucleotides read TGCGCCAGCAGTGAATTTGCAGGGGGAATAGGAAACATTCAGTACTTC.

The gene calls are TRBV28 and TRBJ2-7; 10 bases match TRBD2. The CDR3 has 16 residues. Trimming at V came to 2 bases and at J to 0 bases, leaving 4 bases not matched to a gene. The germline CDR1 and CDR2 sequences are MDHEN and SYDVKM. The CDR3 protein is CASSLLTSGSSYEQYF. CDR3 nucleotides: TGTGCCAGCAGTTTACTGACTAGCGGGTCCTCCTACGAGCAGTACTTC.

The gene calls are TRBV7-9 and TRBJ2-7; TRBD2 matches at 7 bases. Trimming removed 6 bases from V and 3 bases from J; junction bases left unmatched: 5. The CDR3 has 13 amino acids. CDR1 is SEHNR and CDR2 is FQNEAQ in the germline V gene (reference sequence). The CDR3 nucleotides read TGTGCCAGCAGTTTGGGGGAGGGCTACGAGCAGTACTTC. The encoded protein is CASSLGEGYEQYF.

The genes are TRBV19 and TRBJ2-7; D gene uncertain. The germline V gene encodes CDR1 LNHDA and CDR2 SQIVND (reference sequence). The V gene lost 5 bases and the J gene lost 3 bases, with 11 bases spanning the gap. The CDR3 runs to 13 residues. CDR3 amino acids: CASSYYPYYEQYF. The CDR3 region has the DNA TGTGCCAGTAGTTACTACCCGTACTACGAGCAGTACTTC.

The chain joins TRBV2 to TRBJ2-7; D not certain. V was cut by 7 bases and J by 3 bases, with 16 bases left in between. Germline CDR1 and CDR2: SNHLY and FYNNEI. The CDR3 sequence is 14 residues long. CDR3 region: CASTLGRNNYEQYF. The CDR3 DNA reads as TGTGCCAGCACCCTAGGTCGGAACAACTACGAGCAGTACTTC.

This clone was detected once. The chain employs TRBV7-9 and TRBJ2-7, with D uncertain. CDR1 is SEHNR and CDR2 is FQNEAQ in the germline V gene (reference sequence). The V gene lost 1 base and the J gene lost 6 bases, with 13 bases spanning the gap. The CDR3 covers 14 residues. In nucleotides, the CDR3 is TGTGCCAGCAGCTTAGTAGGAGACGAAGGCGAGCAGTACTTC. It yields the protein CASSLVGDEGEQYF.

This clone was picked up one time. The chain is built from TRBV11-3 and TRBJ2-1, with D possibly matching TRBD2 (7 bases). Trimming shortened V by 5 bases and J by 8 bases, and 19 bases separated the two germline ends. CDR1 and CDR2 from the germline V gene are SGHNT and YENEEA. CDR3 length: 15 amino acids. As DNA, the CDR3 is TGTGCCAGCAGCATACAACCATCGGGGGGCCATGAGCAGTTCTTC. As protein: CASSIQPSGGHEQFF. Based on the CDR3 plus reference TRBV11-3 and TRBJ2-1, the full variable domain is EAGVVQSPRYKIIEKKQPVAFWCNPISGHNTLYWYLQNLGQGPELLIRYENEEAVDDSQLPKDRFSAERLKGVDSTLKIQPAELGDSAVYLCASSIQPSGGHEQFFGPGTRLTVL.

J is TRBJ2-1 and V is TRBV5-1, with D possibly TRBD2 on 6 matching bases. This CDR3 spans 14 amino acids. CDR1 and CDR2 from the germline V gene are SGHRS and YFSETQ. V shed 5 bases and J shed 2 bases, with 11 bases lying between them. The CDR3 spells CASRLGGAYNEQFF. CDR3 bases: TGCGCCAGCAGACTGGGAGGTGCCTACAATGAGCAGTTCTTC. Full variable domain (missing parts from reference TRBV5-1 and TRBJ2-1): KAGVTQTPRYLIKTRGQQVTLSCSPISGHRSVSWYQQTPGQGLQFLFEYFSETQRNKGNFPGRFSGRQFSNSRSEMNVSTLELGDSALYLCASRLGGAYNEQFFGPGTRLTVL.

The chain uses TRBV27 and TRBJ1-3; 9 bases match TRBD1. Germline assignment: CDR1 MNHEY and CDR2 SMNVEV (reference sequence). The CDR3 is 14 amino acids. With V trimmed by 8 bases and J by 4 bases, 6 bases remained unmatched. The CDR3 bases are TGTGCCAGCGGGAACAGGGGGCACGGAAACACCATATATTTT. As protein: CASGNRGHGNTIYF.

The chain joins TRBV7-9 to TRBJ2-5; 8 positions match TRBD2. The CDR3 extends over 15 amino acids. CDR1 is SEHNR, CDR2 FQNEAQ, per germline (reference sequence). J was trimmed by 5 bases and V by 6 bases; bases with no gene match: 11. The CDR3 region is CASSSPGREKETQYF. The CDR3 DNA is TGTGCCAGCAGTTCTCCCGGGAGGGAGAAGGAGACCCAGTACTTC.

The V gene is TRBV5-4, the J gene TRBJ2-5; the D gene is possibly TRBD2 (6 bases). Trimming shortened V by 4 bases and J by 5 bases, and 18 bases separated the two germline ends. The CDR3 loop spans 15 amino acids. Germline CDR1 is SGHNT and CDR2 is YYREEE (reference sequence). The CDR3 sequence is CASSPMREAGETQYF. The CDR3, as DNA: TGTGCCAGCAGCCCCATGAGGGAGGCGGGGGAGACCCAGTACTTC.

A remark on this clone: Since a much larger clone is just one base distant, this may be a read error. The V gene is TRBV30, the J gene TRBJ1-2; TRBD1 might be the D (5 bases). The germline V and J ends were trimmed by 0 bases and 4 bases, with 15 bases remaining between them. CDR1 and CDR2 (germline): GTSNPN, SVGIG (reference sequence). The CDR3 length is 15 residues. CDR3 in amino acids: CAWSVRTWCGYGYTF. For the CDR3, the DNA is TGTGCCTGGAGTGTAAGGACATGGTGCGGCTATGGCTACACCTTC.

The rearrangement links TRBV4-1 to TRBJ2-5; 8 positions match TRBD1. Germline lookup yields CDR1 MGHRA and CDR2 YSYEKL. This CDR3 contains 15 residues. Germline trimming cut 2 bases from V and 5 bases from J; bases unmatched to any gene: 7. Here the CDR3 DNA reads TGCGCCAGCAGCCAATACCAGGGGGCGGGGGAGACCCAGTACTTC. Translating gives CASSQYQGAGETQYF.